The present T cell receptor (beta chain) was sequenced within a study of CD8 T cells in Susac syndrome (dated by TCRdb to the late 2010s). As for the study more broadly: Among the Susac syndrome patients who were sequenced, clinically active disease was present in about 6 and clinical remission was observed in about eight. Susac syndrome patients were therapy-naive, on corticosteroids (some also receiving IVIg), or on IVIg alone at blood withdrawal. The study used repertoire sequencing to test whether antigen drove CD8+ T cell activation and differentiation in Susac syndrome.

Peripheral blood CD8+ and CD4+ T cells from healthy donors, Susac syndrome patients and multiple sclerosis patients were profiled using high-throughput TCR beta sequencing. Susac syndrome patients met recently defined diagnostic criteria for definite or probable disease. Bulk CD8+ and CD4+ T cells were purified magnetically by negative isolation, whereas CD8+ TEMRA cells were enriched by FACS. Blood was drawn into EDTA tubes, processed within 24 hours, and PBMCs were isolated by density gradient centrifugation. PBMCs intended for TCR sequencing were cryopreserved in liquid nitrogen and thawed later in a water bath at 37 degrees C. The sorted or isolated CD4+, CD8+ and CD8+ TEMRA cells reached a purity of at least 90%. General study outcomes and caveats: No clonal expansion was detected in the CD4+ T cell repertoire of Susac syndrome patients. The number of individuals in the TCR sequencing and HLA analysis was recognized as being relatively small.

RNA was extracted with the RNeasy kit and roughly 0.45 to 1 ug was reverse transcribed using random hexamers. The immunoSEQ multiplex PCR assay, covering 54 Vbeta and 13 Jbeta segments, was used to amplify TCR beta CDR3 regions. PCR amplification bias was corrected using a synthetic template baseline for primer optimization and computational correction. The published analysis was carried out like this. Reads were annotated to V, D and J genes according to IMGT and were analyzed with immunoSEQ Analyzer, with only productive sequences retained. Clonality was calculated as one minus the Shannon entropy normalized by log2 of the number of productive unique sequences. For each patient and control, public and private clones were evaluated within the 100 most prevalent clones. Clones were defined as Susac-specific if absent from the healthy and MS cohorts, from more than 900 published viral clones and from other ImmuneACCESS disease sequences. TCRdb took the public reads, trimmed them with fastp at Q25, ran MiXCR for clone calling and kept in-frame beta chains. A single entry per CDR3 protein holds the most common genes and DNA from its merged rows. The V and J calls, along with clone size, are taken from TCRdb and not from the paper's own processing. The sample contains about 150,000 distinct CDR3 sequences, 90% to 95% of them found a single time. Together, the top ten hold roughly 0.16% of the sample.

Regarding this clonotype: Its recognized antigen is unknown. Base qualities are not recorded, but no much larger clone differs from it by a single base.

The TCR originated in a human donor with Susac syndrome. Sequenced: CD4+ T cells from PBMCs.

The CDR3 in this case is CSAGQGRMNEQFF. At the DNA level, the sequence is TGCAGTGCCGGACAGGGTCGAATGAATGAGCAGTTCTTC. This sequence uses TRBV20-1 and TRBJ2-1, with 8 bases aligning to TRBD1. The CDR3 goes from the cysteine to the phenylalanine over 13 residues. The DNA shown is the 39-base CDR3, in frame from base 1. For this chain, trimming is 6 bases at the V end and 7 bases at the J end, and the number of junction bases without a gene match is 8. According to the germline V gene (reference sequence), CDR1 reads DFQATT and CDR2 reads SNEGSKA.